The rows below give T cell receptor beta chains drawn from one sample of a study of tumor-infiltrating lymphocytes in primary liver carcinoma. TCRdb recomputed calls from the multiplex PCR reads with MiXCR, one row per CDR3 protein. The table records 90,000 to 150,000 distinct CDR3 sequences, nearly 70% of them present only once. Sequencing was performed on tumor-adjacent normal liver tissue. These receptors all come from an older woman with primary liver carcinoma and hepatitis B virus infection. Each CDR3 is given without its conserved first and last residue.

J gene	V gene	CDR3 length	CDR3 protein
TRBJ1-2	TRBV7-3	13	ASSLKGDRTYGYT
TRBJ2-1	TRBV11-3	13	VSSLLARGINERF
TRBJ2-7	TRBV29-1	13	SAKEADSYNYEQY
TRBJ1-2	TRBV28	15	ASSLGAPRVLVYGYT
TRBJ2-5	TRBV11-3	14	ASRLAGTGTRETQY
TRBJ2-1	TRBV2	9	ASTRIDEQF
TRBJ2-1	TRBV5-1	11	ASSRTGGNEQF
TRBJ1-5	TRBV6-4	13	VSNYRGDSNQPQH
TRBJ2-7	TRBV5-1	10	ASSLISHEQY
TRBJ2-6	TRBV12-5	16	ASGLWTGANSGANVLA
TRBJ2-5	TRBV11-2	12	ASSLDRSSETQY
TRBJ2-7	TRBV11-2	12	ASSLEGGPYEQY
TRBJ2-5	TRBV6-2/TRBV6-3	17	ASSSYGISGSSTREIQY
TRBJ1-2	TRBV12-3/TRBV12-4	8	ASIMSGYT
TRBJ2-7	TRBV6-6	12	ASSYDSVMYEQY
TRBJ2-1	TRBV29-1	13	RVGEVVGGPAEQF
TRBJ2-7	TRBV4-1	11	ASSQSRGVEQY
TRBJ2-7	TRBV29-1	12	NAGGLAGVAEQY
TRBJ2-5	TRBV4-1	18	ASEWSRTSGVNWGPETQY
TRBJ2-1	TRBV11-2	19	ANSLGWASGMRSKTYNEQF
TRBJ2-5	TRBV29-1	10	SVPTGQETQY
TRBJ1-6	TRBV5-5	14	ASSYGGSLGNSPLH
TRBJ2-1	TRBV13	13	TSSLGTSGINEQF
TRBJ2-5	TRBV5-1	14	ASSFVGAGGEETQY
TRBJ2-1	TRBV24-1	15	ATSDLTPSLSYNEQF
TRBJ2-2	TRBV6-5	12	ASSPDREAWELF
TRBJ2-3	TRBV4-1	14	ASSPRDGASTDTQY
TRBJ1-2	TRBV30	13	AWKPGQHRGDGYT
TRBJ1-1	TRBV11-2	14	ASSTRRSIPNTEAF
TRBJ2-1	TRBV11-3	12	ASSPGSSYNELF
TRBJ2-7	TRBV11-1	16	ASSNQPGRGEWVYEQY
TRBJ2-3	TRBV6-1	12	ASSEAGDKDTQY
TRBJ2-7	TRBV28	13	ASSFKGFGTYEQY
NA	TRBV12-3/TRBV12-4	14	ASSLGTELSTDTQH
NA	TRBV10-2	14	ASSISGRPSSYEQF
TRBJ2-1	TRBV5-4	12	ASSLVLAQNEQF
TRBJ2-2	TRBV7-3	12	ASSLTSRSGELF
TRBJ2-5	TRBV14	9	ASSRIGIQY
TRBJ2-3	TRBV4-1	15	ASSQVVTTSGVDTQY
TRBJ1-1	TRBV4-1	16	ASSIPPGQGQLNTEAF
TRBJ2-7	TRBV6-1	14	ASSPYLAGGPYEQY
TRBJ2-7	TRBV6-1	10	ASMPGRYEQY
TRBJ2-1	TRBV6-5	13	ASSLPPSAYNEQF
TRBJ1-3	TRBV12-3/TRBV12-4	12	ASSLMVVGNTIY
TRBJ2-7	TRBV5-1	12	ASSLDAADYEQY
TRBJ2-5	TRBV6-2/TRBV6-3	13	ASRISRTPQEIQY
TRBJ1-4	TRBV6-1	11	ASSHDPNEKLF
TRBJ2-7	TRBV4-1	16	ASSLDRGSTSGKYEQY